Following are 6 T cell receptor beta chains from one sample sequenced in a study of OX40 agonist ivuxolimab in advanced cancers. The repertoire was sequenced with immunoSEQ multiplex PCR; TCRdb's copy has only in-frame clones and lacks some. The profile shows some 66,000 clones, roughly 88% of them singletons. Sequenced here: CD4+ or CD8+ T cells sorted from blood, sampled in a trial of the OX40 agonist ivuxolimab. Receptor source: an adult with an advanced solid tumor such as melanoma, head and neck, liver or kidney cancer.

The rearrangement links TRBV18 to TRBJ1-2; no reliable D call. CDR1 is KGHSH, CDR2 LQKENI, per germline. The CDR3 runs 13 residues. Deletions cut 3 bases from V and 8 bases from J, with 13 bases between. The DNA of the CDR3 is TGTGCCAGCTCACCGCAGCCTCCGGGAGGCTACACCTTC. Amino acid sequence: CASSPQPPGGYTF.

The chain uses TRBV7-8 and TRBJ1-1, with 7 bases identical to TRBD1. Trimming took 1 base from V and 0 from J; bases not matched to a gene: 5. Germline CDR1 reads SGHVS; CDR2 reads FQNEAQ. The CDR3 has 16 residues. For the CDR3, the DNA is TGTGCCAGCAGCTTAGTTCAGGGGGGGATGAACACTGAAGCTTTCTTT. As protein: CASSLVQGGMNTEAFF. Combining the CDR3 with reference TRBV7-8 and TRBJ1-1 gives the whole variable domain GAGVSQSPRYKVAKRGQDVALRCDPISGHVSLFWYQQALGQGPEFLTYFQNEAQLDKSGLPSDRFFAERPEGSVSTLKIQRTQQEDSAVYLCASSLVQGGMNTEAFFGQGTRLTVV.

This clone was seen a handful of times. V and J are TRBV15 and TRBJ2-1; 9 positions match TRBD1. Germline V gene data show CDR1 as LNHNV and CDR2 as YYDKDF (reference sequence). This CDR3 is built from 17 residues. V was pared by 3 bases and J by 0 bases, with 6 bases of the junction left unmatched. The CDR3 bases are TGTGCCACCAGCAGTAGAACAGGGGGCGTCTCCTACAATGAGCAGTTCTTC. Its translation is CATSSRTGGVSYNEQFF. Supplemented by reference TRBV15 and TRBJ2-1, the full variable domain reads DAMVIQNPRYQVTQFGKPVTLSCSQTLNHNVMYWYQQKSSQAPKLLFHYYDKDFNNEADTPDNFQSRRPNTSFCFLDIRSPGLGDTAMYLCATSSRTGGVSYNEQFFGPGTRLTVL.

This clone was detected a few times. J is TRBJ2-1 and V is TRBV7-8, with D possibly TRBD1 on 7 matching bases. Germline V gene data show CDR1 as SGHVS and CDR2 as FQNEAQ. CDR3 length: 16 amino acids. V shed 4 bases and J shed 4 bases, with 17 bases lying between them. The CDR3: CASSSPGGGLYNEQFF. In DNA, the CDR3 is TGTGCCAGCAGCTCCCCAGGGGGAGGACTTTACAATGAGCAGTTCTTC.

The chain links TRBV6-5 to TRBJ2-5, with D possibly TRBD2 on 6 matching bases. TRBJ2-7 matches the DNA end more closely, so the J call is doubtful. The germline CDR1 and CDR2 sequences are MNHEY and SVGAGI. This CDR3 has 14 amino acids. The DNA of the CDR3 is TGTGCCAGTCACCGGGACTCCCGCTCCTACGAGCAGTACTTC. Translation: CASHRDSRSYEQYF.

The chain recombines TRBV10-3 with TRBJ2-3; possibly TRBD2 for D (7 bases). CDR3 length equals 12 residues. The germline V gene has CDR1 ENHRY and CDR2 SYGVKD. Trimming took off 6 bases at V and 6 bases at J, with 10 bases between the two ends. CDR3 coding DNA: TGTGCCATCAGGGGGGGGCAGGATACGCAGTATTTT. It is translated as CAIRGGQDTQYF.